These 11 T cell receptor beta chains originate from one sample sequenced in a study of CD8 T cells in Susac syndrome. Random hexamers primed reverse transcription of about 0.5 to 1 ug RNA. TCRdb processed the immunoSEQ multiplex PCR reads anew with MiXCR; each CDR3 protein has one entry. This table has some 150,000 distinct CDR3 sequences, roughly 95% appearing once. What was sequenced was CD4+ T cells from PBMCs. Every receptor here comes from a human donor with Susac syndrome.

This clonotype appeared a single time. The CDR3 protein is CASSQKDTLRGYTF. For the CDR3, the DNA is TGTGCCAGCAGCCAAAAAGACACATTGAGGGGCTACACCTTC. The rearrangement links TRBV4-2 to TRBJ1-2; D unclear. Trimming removed 2 bases at V and 8 bases at J, with 15 bases between. The CDR3 is 14 amino acids. Germline V gene sequence: CDR1 LGHNA, CDR2 YNFKEQ.

V usage is TRBV10-3 and J usage is TRBJ2-2; 8 bases agree with TRBD1. The V segment lost 0 bases and the J segment 6 bases; nucleotides outside the gene matches: 6. The CDR3 is 16 amino acids. Germline assignment: CDR1 ENHRY and CDR2 SYGVKD. The CDR3 reads CAISESGQGKSGELFF. The DNA for the CDR3 is TGTGCCATCAGTGAGTCTGGACAGGGAAAGTCCGGGGAGCTGTTTTTT.

This rearrangement joins TRBV20-1 to TRBJ1-1, with TRBD1 matching 7 bases. Germline loops: CDR1 DFQATT, CDR2 SNEGSKA (reference sequence). This CDR3 is 15 amino acids long. J gave up 1 base and V 3 bases, and 8 bases lay outside the gene matches. The CDR3 here is CSASVYRGGNTEAFF. The DNA for the CDR3 is TGCAGTGCTAGTGTTTACAGGGGAGGGAACACTGAAGCTTTCTTT.

The chain is built from TRBV29-1 and TRBJ2-5; the D gene is possibly TRBD1 (7 bases). Germline values: CDR1 SQVTM, CDR2 ANQGSEA. The CDR3 loop spans 13 amino acids. V lost 7 bases to trimming and J lost 4 bases, with 16 bases between them. CDR3 sequence: CSAGWQGGETQYF. The CDR3 DNA reads TGCAGCGCCGGATGGCAGGGGGGAGAGACCCAGTACTTC.

This chain joins TRBV27 and TRBJ2-1, with a weak D call TRBD1 (5 bases). Germline V CDR1 and CDR2: MNHEY, SMNVEV (reference sequence). The CDR3 is 13 amino acids. V was shortened by 9 bases and J by 6 bases, with 15 bases between the two germline ends. This CDR3 is CASGDSSPNEQFF. For the CDR3, the DNA is TGTGCCAGTGGAGACAGTTCCCCCAATGAGCAGTTCTTC.

The chain links TRBV28 to TRBJ2-2; D remains ambiguous. Deletions cut 7 bases from V and 5 bases from J, with 8 bases between. The CDR3 loop spans 12 amino acids. Germline CDR1 and CDR2: MDHEN and SYDVKM. CDR3 sequence reads: CASNPGTGELFF. The CDR3 DNA sequence: TGTGCCAGCAACCCTGGGACCGGGGAGCTGTTTTTT. Using reference TRBV28 and TRBJ2-2 for the parts outside the CDR3, the full variable domain is DVKVTQSSRYLVKRTGEKVFLECVQDMDHENMFWYRQDPGLGLRLIYFSYDVKMKEKGDIPEGYSVSREKKERFSLILESASTNQTSMYLCASNPGTGELFFGEGSRLTVL.

The chain is built from TRBV9 and TRBJ2-4, with a possible D match to TRBD2 (5 bases). The CDR3 extends over 15 amino acids. The V and J ends lost 3 bases and 1 base respectively, with 11 bases between them. Germline CDR1 SGDLS, CDR2 YYNGEE. CDR3 coding DNA: TGTGCCAGCAGCGCCGGCGGGCCCGCCAAAAACATTCAGTACTTC. Its protein is CASSAGGPAKNIQYF.

The chain's CDR3 is CSARSGTGISGANVLTF. DNA for the CDR3: TGCAGTGCTAGATCCGGGACAGGAATCTCTGGGGCCAACGTCCTGACTTTC. This sequence joins TRBV20-1 and TRBJ2-6; 8 bases agree with TRBD1. This CDR3 has 17 amino acids. Germline CDR1 reads DFQATT; CDR2 reads SNEGSKA (reference sequence). After removal of 2 bases from V and 0 bases from J, the junction contained 6 bases not matched to a gene.

V usage is TRBV7-2 and J usage is TRBJ2-3; 8 bases fit TRBD2. Germline CDR1 is SGHTA and CDR2 is FQGNSA. The J segment lost 6 bases and the V segment lost 2 bases, leaving 10 bases of the junction unmatched. The CDR3 is 16 residues long. DNA for the CDR3: TGTGCCAGCAGCTTAATTGGAGCGGGGGCTAGGGATACGCAGTATTTT. Translation: CASSLIGAGARDTQYF.

The rearrangement joins TRBV3-1 to TRBJ1-1; D remains ambiguous. V lost 6 bases and J 3 bases, leaving 14 bases between the germline ends. The V gene's germline CDR1 is LGHDT and CDR2 YNNKEL (reference sequence). This CDR3 comprises 14 residues. CDR3 loop: CASSHNRVYTEAFF. DNA of the CDR3: TGTGCCAGCAGTCATAACCGGGTCTACACTGAAGCTTTCTTT.

The V gene is TRBV7-8, the J gene TRBJ2-7, with D uncertain. Germline V gene sequence: CDR1 SGHVS, CDR2 FQNEAQ. This CDR3 has 14 residues. V was trimmed by 2 bases and J by 0 bases, leaving 8 bases between them. The CDR3 DNA reads as TGTGCCAGCAGCTTACTGATTTCCTCCTACGAGCAGTACTTC. Amino acid sequence: CASSLLISSYEQYF.